This passage covers 7 T cell receptor beta chains from one sample sequenced in a study of T-cell reconstitution after alpha-beta-depleted transplantation in children. Unique molecular identifiers were incorporated into the prepared TCRbeta library. TCRdb passed the PCR reads through MiXCR, listing each CDR3 protein once. The data show about 980,000 distinct CDR3 sequences, with roughly 29% seen just once and roughly 30% held by the top ten. The sequencing used PBMCs, mostly from graft donor cells, collected 360 days after TCRalphabeta/CD19-depleted stem cell transplant. The receptor set was obtained from a boy under three years old who had a stem cell transplant for SCID, so the T cells may come from the graft donor.

The CDR3 DNA reads TGTGCCAGCAGCTCAACGTTGGGGACGGCTACCTACGAGCAGTACTTC. Amino acids: CASSSTLGTATYEQYF. This sequence joins TRBV5-5 and TRBJ2-7; either TRBD1 or TRBD2 may fit D (5 bases each). The CDR3 runs to 16 residues. V shed 3 bases and J shed 2 bases, with 18 bases lying between them. The V gene's germline CDR1 is SGHKS and CDR2 YYEKEE (reference sequence).

The sample holds a few counts of this clonotype. The chain is built from TRBV25-1 and TRBJ2-6, with TRBD2 identical over 11 bases. Germline-derived CDR1 and CDR2 are MGHDK and SYGVNS. V shed 4 bases and J 0 bases; nucleotides not matched to a gene: 5. The CDR3 spans 18 residues. The CDR3 sequence: CASSVTSGGASGANVLTF. Here the CDR3 DNA reads TGTGCCAGCAGTGTCACTAGCGGGGGCGCCTCTGGGGCCAACGTCCTGACTTTC. Full variable domain (rest looked up from reference TRBV25-1 and TRBJ2-6): EADIYQTPRYLVIGTGKKITLECSQTMGHDKMYWYQQDPGMELHLIHYSYGVNSTEKGDLSSESTVSRIRTEHFPLTLESARPSHTSQYLCASSVTSGGASGANVLTFGAGSRLTVL.

This clonotype was observed a handful of times. This chain uses TRBV4-3 with TRBJ1-1; D may be TRBD1 (6 bases). V was trimmed by 3 bases and J by 5 bases, leaving 13 bases between them. This CDR3 is 14 amino acids long. Germline V gives CDR1 LGHNA, CDR2 YSLEER. This CDR3 reads CASSHGRGGTEAFF. The CDR3 coding sequence is TGCGCCAGCAGCCACGGCAGGGGAGGGACTGAAGCTTTCTTT.

Ten or more counts support this clonotype. CDR3 bases: TGTGCCACCAGTGGAGGCCTAGCGGGGGACACCGCGAACACCGGGGAGCTGTTTTTT. This sequence encodes CATSGGLAGDTANTGELFF. V is TRBV24-1 and J is TRBJ2-2, with 10 bases that match TRBD2. J gave up 0 bases and V 5 bases, and 11 bases lay outside the gene matches. In germline, CDR1 is KGHDR, CDR2 SFDVKD. There are 19 residues in the CDR3.

J is TRBJ1-5 and V is TRBV20-1, with D tentatively TRBD1 (5 bases). V shed 1 base and J shed 6 bases, with 10 bases lying between them. Germline CDR1 reads DFQATT; CDR2 reads SNEGSKA (reference sequence). The CDR3 is 13 residues long. The CDR3 sequence: CSARGGAVQPQHF. The CDR3 region has the DNA TGCAGTGCTAGAGGGGGCGCGGTTCAGCCCCAGCATTTT.

This clonotype was seen a handful of times. This rearrangement joins TRBV11-2 to TRBJ2-1; TRBD2 agrees at 7 bases. Germline-derived CDR1 and CDR2 are SGHAT and FQNNGV. V trimming: 7 bases; J trimming: 2 bases; junction bases outside the gene matches: 14. The CDR3 is 17 residues long. This CDR3 reads CASTDSLLAPAYNEQFF. The CDR3 nucleotides read TGTGCCAGCACCGATTCCTTACTAGCGCCGGCCTACAATGAGCAGTTCTTC. Together with reference TRBV11-2 and TRBJ2-1, the CDR3 gives the full variable domain: EAGVAQSPRYKIIEKRQSVAFWCNPISGHATLYWYQQILGQGPKLLIQFQNNGVVDDSQLPKDRFSAERLKGVDSTLKIQPAKLEDSAVYLCASTDSLLAPAYNEQFFGPGTRLTVL.

This clonotype was detected a few times. This sequence joins TRBV12-3 or TRBV12-4 and TRBJ2-3, with 8 nucleotides matching TRBD2. V shed 7 bases, J shed 1 base, and the junction held 7 bases outside the gene matches. This CDR3 spans 15 amino acids. CDR3 nucleotide sequence: TGTGCCAGCACCACCGGGGGGGCCCGCACAGATACGCAGTATTTT. Protein: CASTTGGARTDTQYF.